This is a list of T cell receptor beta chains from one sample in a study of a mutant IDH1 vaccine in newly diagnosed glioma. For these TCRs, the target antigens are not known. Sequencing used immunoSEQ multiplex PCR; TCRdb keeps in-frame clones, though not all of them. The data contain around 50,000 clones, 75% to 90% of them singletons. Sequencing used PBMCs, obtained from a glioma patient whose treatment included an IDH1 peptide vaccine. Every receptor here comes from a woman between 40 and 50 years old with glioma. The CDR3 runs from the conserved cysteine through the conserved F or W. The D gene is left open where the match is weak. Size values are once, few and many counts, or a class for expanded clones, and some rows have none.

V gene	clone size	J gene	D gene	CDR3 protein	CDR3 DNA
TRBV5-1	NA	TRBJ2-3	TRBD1	CASSAASGGVPDTQYF	TGCGCCAGCAGCGCGGCATCAGGGGGTGTCCCAGATACGCAGTATTTT
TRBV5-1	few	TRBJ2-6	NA	CASSLLDGANVLTF	TGCGCCAGCAGCCTTCTCGACGGGGCCAACGTCCTGACTTTC
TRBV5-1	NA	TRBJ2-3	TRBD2	CASRRSSGLSADTQYF	TGCGCCAGCAGACGATCTAGCGGTCTAAGTGCGGATACGCAGTATTTT
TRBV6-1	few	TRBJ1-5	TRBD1	CASSRTGGGNQPQHF	TGTGCCAGCAGTAGGACAGGGGGCGGCAATCAGCCCCAGCATTTT
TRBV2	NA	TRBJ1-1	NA	CASSQDRWNTEAFF	TGTGCCAGCAGTCAGGACAGATGGAACACTGAAGCTTTCTTT
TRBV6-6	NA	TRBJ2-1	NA	CASRLRTNNEQFF	TGTGCCAGCAGACTCAGGACTAACAATGAGCAGTTCTTC
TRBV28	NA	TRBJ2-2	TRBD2	CASSLRSAGDTGELFF	TGTGCCAGCAGTTTACGCTCAGCGGGAGACACCGGGGAGCTGTTTTTT
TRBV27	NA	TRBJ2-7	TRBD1	CASSLTGFGSYEQYF	TGTGCCAGCAGTTTGACAGGGTTCGGCTCCTACGAGCAGTACTTC
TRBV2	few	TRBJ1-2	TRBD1	CASRAGTGYGYTF	TGTGCCAGCAGGGCTGGGACAGGGTATGGCTACACCTTC
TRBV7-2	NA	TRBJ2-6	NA	CASSLAEGVAGANVLTF	TGTGCCAGCAGCTTAGCGGAGGGGGTGGCCGGGGCCAACGTCCTGACTTTC
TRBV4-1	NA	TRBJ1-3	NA	CASSQGGRGNTIYF	TGCGCCAGCAGCCAAGGGGGCCGTGGAAACACCATATATTTT
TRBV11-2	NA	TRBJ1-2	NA	CASSPLRGGLYGYTF	TGTGCCAGCAGCCCGCTACGCGGAGGGCTATATGGCTACACCTTC
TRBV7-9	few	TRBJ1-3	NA	CASSRPGSSGNTIYF	TGTGCCAGCAGTCGGCCCGGAAGCTCTGGAAACACCATATATTTT
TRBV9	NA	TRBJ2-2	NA	CASSGLDITNTGELFF	TGTGCCAGCAGCGGACTAGACATAACGAACACCGGGGAGCTGTTTTTT
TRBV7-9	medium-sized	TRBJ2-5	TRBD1	CASSLRGRGLSRETQYF	TGTGCCAGCAGCCTCAGGGGCAGGGGGCTATCCCGGGAGACCCAGTACTTC
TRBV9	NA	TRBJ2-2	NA	CASSYEGQNTGELFF	TGTGCCAGCAGCTACGAGGGGCAGAACACCGGGGAGCTGTTTTTT
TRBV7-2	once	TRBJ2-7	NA	CASSLATSDRYSYEQYF	TGTGCCAGCAGCTTAGCGACGTCGGATAGGTACAGCTACGAGCAGTACTTC
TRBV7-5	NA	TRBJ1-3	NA	CARSSSGVSGNTIYF	TGTGCCAGAAGCTCCTCAGGGGTCTCTGGAAACACCATATATTTT
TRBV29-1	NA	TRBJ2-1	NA	CSVFVGLGSFF	NA
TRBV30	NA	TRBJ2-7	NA	CAWSHGYEQYF	TGTGCCTGGAGCCACGGGTACGAGCAGTACTTC
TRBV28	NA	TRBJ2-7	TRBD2	CASSLPPLAGAFPNSYEQYF	TGTGCCAGCAGCCTACCTCCTTTGGCGGGAGCGTTCCCCAATTCCTACGAGCAGTACTTC